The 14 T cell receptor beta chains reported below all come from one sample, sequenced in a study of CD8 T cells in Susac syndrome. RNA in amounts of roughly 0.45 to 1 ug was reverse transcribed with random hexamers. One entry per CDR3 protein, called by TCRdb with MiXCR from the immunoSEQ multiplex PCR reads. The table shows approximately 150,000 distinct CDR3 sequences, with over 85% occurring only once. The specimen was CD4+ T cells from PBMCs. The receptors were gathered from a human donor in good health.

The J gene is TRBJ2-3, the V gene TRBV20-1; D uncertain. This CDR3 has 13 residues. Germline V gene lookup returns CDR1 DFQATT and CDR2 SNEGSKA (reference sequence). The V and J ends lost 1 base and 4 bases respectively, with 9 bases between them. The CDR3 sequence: CSARADAADTQYF. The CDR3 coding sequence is TGCAGTGCTAGAGCAGACGCAGCAGATACGCAGTATTTT.

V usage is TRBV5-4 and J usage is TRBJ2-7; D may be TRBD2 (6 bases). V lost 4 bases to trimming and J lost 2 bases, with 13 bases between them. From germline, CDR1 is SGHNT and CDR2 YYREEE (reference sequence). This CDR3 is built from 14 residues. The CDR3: CASSISGSTYEQYF. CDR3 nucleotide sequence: TGTGCCAGCAGCATAAGCGGGTCCACCTACGAGCAGTACTTC.

The CDR3 sequence is CASSVQGESYEQYF. The CDR3 nucleotides are TGTGCCAGCAGCGTACAGGGGGAATCCTACGAGCAGTACTTC. V gene TRBV7-2 combines with J gene TRBJ2-7; 8 bases map to TRBD1. The CDR3 is 14 residues long. Trimming cost V 5 bases and J 1 base; bases outside gene matches: 4. CDR1 SGHTA and CDR2 FQGNSA come from the germline V gene. Full variable domain (missing parts from reference TRBV7-2 and TRBJ2-7): GAGVSQSPSNKVTEKGKDVELRCDPISGHTALYWYRQSLGQGLEFLIYFQGNSAPDKSGLPSDRFSAERTGGSVSTLTIQRTQQEDSAVYLCASSVQGESYEQYFGPGTRLTVT.

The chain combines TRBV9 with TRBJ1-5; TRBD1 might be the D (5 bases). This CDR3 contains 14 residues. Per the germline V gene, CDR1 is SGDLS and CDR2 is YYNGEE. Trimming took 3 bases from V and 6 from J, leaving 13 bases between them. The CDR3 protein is CASSANHGGQPQHF. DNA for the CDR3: TGTGCCAGCAGCGCCAATCATGGGGGTCAGCCCCAGCATTTT.

The CDR3 bases are TGCAGCGTTGAAGATCAGCCAGGGGTTAGGGGCTACACCTTC. Translating gives CSVEDQPGVRGYTF. The rearrangement joins TRBV29-1 to TRBJ1-2, with TRBD1 as a possible D gene (6 bases). V lost 0 bases, J lost 8 bases, and 16 bases lay in between. CDR1 and CDR2 (germline): SQVTM, ANQGSEA. The CDR3 length is 14 residues. Looking up the rest from reference TRBV29-1 and TRBJ1-2 gives the full variable domain: SAVISQKPSRDICQRGTSLTIQCQVDSQVTMMFWYRQQPGQSLTLIATANQGSEATYESGFVIDKFPISRPNLTFSTLTVSNMSPEDSSIYLCSVEDQPGVRGYTFGSGTRLTVV.

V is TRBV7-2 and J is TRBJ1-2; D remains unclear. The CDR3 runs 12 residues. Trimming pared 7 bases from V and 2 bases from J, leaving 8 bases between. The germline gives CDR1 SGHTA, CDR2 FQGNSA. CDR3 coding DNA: TGTGCCAGCACCAGCAGCAACTATGGCTACACCTTC. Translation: CASTSSNYGYTF.

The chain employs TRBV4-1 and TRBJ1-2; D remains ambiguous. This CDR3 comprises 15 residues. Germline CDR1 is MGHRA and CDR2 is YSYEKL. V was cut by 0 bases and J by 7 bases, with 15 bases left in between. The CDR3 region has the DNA TGCGCCAGCAGCCAAGATCGTACAGCGGCGGGTGGCTACACCTTC. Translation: CASSQDRTAAGGYTF.

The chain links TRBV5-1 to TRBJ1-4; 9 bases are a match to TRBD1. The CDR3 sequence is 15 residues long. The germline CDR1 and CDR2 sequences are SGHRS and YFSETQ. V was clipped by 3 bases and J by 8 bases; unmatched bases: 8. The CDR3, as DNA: TGCGCCAGCAGCTCCAACTCCGGGACAGGGGAAAAACTGTTTTTT. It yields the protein CASSSNSGTGEKLFF.

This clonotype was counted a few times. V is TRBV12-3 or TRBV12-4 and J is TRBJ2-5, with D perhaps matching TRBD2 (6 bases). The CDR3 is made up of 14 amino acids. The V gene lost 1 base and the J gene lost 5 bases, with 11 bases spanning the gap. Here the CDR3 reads CASSLGAGAETQYF. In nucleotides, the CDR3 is TGTGCCAGCAGTTTAGGAGCGGGCGCGGAGACCCAGTACTTC.

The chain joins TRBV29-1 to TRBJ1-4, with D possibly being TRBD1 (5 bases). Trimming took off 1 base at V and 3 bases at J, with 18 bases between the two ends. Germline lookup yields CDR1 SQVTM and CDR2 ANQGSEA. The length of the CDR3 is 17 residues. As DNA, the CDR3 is TGCAGCGTTGAAGGGGTGCCTCCCGGGACGTCTAATGAAAAACTGTTTTTT. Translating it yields CSVEGVPPGTSNEKLFF.

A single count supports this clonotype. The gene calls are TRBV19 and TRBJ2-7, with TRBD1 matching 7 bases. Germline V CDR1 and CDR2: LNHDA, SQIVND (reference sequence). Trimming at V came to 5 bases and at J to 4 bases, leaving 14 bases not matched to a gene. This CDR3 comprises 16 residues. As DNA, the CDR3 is TGTGCCAGTAGTCCGGGACAGCCGCACGGTGGGTACGAGCAGTACTTC. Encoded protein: CASSPGQPHGGYEQYF.

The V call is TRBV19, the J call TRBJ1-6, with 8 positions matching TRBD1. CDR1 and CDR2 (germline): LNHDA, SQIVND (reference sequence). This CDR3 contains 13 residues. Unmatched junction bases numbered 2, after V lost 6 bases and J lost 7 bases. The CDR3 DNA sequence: TGTGCCAGTAGGGACAGGGAGAATTCACCCCTCCACTTT. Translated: CASRDRENSPLHF.

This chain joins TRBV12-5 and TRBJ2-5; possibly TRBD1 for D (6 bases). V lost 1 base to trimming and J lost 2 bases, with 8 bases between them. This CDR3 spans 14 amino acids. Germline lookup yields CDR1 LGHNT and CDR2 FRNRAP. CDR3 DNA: TGTGCTAGTGGTTTGGGGACAGTACAAGAGACCCAGTACTTC. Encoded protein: CASGLGTVQETQYF.

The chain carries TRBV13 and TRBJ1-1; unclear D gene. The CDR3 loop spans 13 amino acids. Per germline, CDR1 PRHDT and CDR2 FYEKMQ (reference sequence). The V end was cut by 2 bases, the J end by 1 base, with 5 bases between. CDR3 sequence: CASSLQRNTEAFF. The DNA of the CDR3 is TGTGCCAGCAGCTTACAAAGGAACACTGAAGCTTTCTTT.